The 21 T cell receptor beta chains listed next were all sequenced from one sample in a study of beta chain features in type 1 diabetes (dated by TCRdb to 2016 to 2019). The library was produced with the immunoSEQ multiplex PCR assay. The entire isolated RNA was reverse transcribed using the High Capacity cDNA Reverse Transcription Kit, and thus expressed TCRB transcripts were sequenced. What TCRdb holds here is the immuneACCESS table cut down to in-frame rearrangements. Part of the clones is not present; checked against another copy, under half of the missing clones reflect an unresolved V gene, and the others are unexplained. Present in this sample are hundreds of thousands of clones, 15% to 20% of which were seen just once. About 0.02% of the sample belongs to the ten largest clones. Sequencing was performed on naive CD4+ T cells from blood. Read against the paper, the sample's cell subset or site label means: true naive CD4+ T cells. The receptors stem from a woman aged 18-35 years in good health.

This clone has more than one count but fewer than ten. The V call is TRBV5-6, the J call TRBJ2-7; D gene unclear. Germline CDR1 reads SGHDT; CDR2 reads YYEEEE. With 3 bases removed from V and 3 bases from J, the gap between germline ends came to 13 bases. This CDR3 spans 14 amino acids. CDR3 residues: CASSSLPGVYEQYF. CDR3 DNA sequence: TGTGCCAGCAGCTCTTTACCGGGCGTCTACGAGCAGTACTTC.

This clone was observed a few times. This chain joins TRBV29-1 and TRBJ2-1; D remains unclear. The germline V gene has CDR1 SQVTM and CDR2 ANQGSEA. With 4 bases removed from V and 7 bases from J, the gap between germline ends came to 8 bases. This CDR3 comprises 11 residues. CDR3: CSVVPLNEQFF. CDR3 in DNA: TGCAGCGTTGTTCCCCTAAATGAGCAGTTCTTC.

The table lists this clone with a few counts. The rearrangement uses TRBV19 and TRBJ1-1; D perhaps matches TRBD1 (5 bases). There are 13 residues in the CDR3. V lost 8 bases, J lost 1 base, and 11 bases lay in between. The germline gives CDR1 LNHDA, CDR2 SQIVND (reference sequence). The CDR3 reads CASRRQQNTEAFF. In DNA form, the CDR3 reads TGTGCCAGTCGGAGACAGCAGAACACTGAAGCTTTCTTT.

This sequence joins TRBV7-2 and TRBJ2-1, with 12 bases that match TRBD2. J was trimmed by 9 bases and V by 3 bases; bases with no gene match: 3. CDR3 length: 14 amino acids. Germline CDR1 SGHTA, CDR2 FQGNSA. DNA for the CDR3: TGTGCCAGCAGCTTCGGGACTAGCGGGTCTGAGCAGTTCTTC. Translation: CASSFGTSGSEQFF.

The table lists this clone with a few counts. The V gene is TRBV2, the J gene TRBJ2-5, with a weak D call TRBD2 (6 bases). The CDR3 has 16 residues. CDR1 and CDR2 (germline): SNHLY, FYNNEI. V gave up 6 bases and J gave up 3 bases, with 20 bases separating them. The CDR3 DNA reads TGTGCCAGCAGGAGAGTCTGGACTACCCCGAAAGAGACCCAGTACTTC. Translated: CASRRVWTTPKETQYF. The variable domain in full, completed from reference TRBV2 and TRBJ2-5, reads EPEVTQTPSHQVTQMGQEVILRCVPISNHLYFYWYRQILGQKVEFLVSFYNNEISEKSEIFDDQFSVERPDGSNFTLKIRSTKLEDSAMYFCASRRVWTTPKETQYFGPGTRLLVL.

The rearrangement links TRBV27 to TRBJ2-7, with 7 bases lining up with TRBD1. With 3 bases clipped from V and 1 base from J, the junction kept 6 bases outside the gene matches. CDR1 is MNHEY, CDR2 SMNVEV, per germline (reference sequence). This CDR3 contains 15 residues. The chain's CDR3 is CASSLPRQGSYEQYF. In DNA form, the CDR3 reads TGTGCCAGCAGTTTGCCCCGACAGGGATCCTACGAGCAGTACTTC.

This clone turned up a few times. Different DNA sequences within this sample yield the same CDR3. This sequence joins TRBV28 and TRBJ2-7; D is unresolved. The germline V gene has CDR1 MDHEN and CDR2 SYDVKM. The length of the CDR3 is 12 residues. Trimming took 4 bases from V and 1 from J, leaving 5 bases between them. CDR3 in DNA: TGTGCCAGCAGTTCCCCTTCCTACGAGCAGTACTTC. This sequence encodes CASSSPSYEQYF.

The chain links TRBV18 to TRBJ2-3; possibly TRBD1 for D (7 bases). The CDR3 runs 17 residues. Germline V CDR1 and CDR2: KGHSH, LQKENI. V lost 2 bases and J 0 bases, leaving 15 bases between the germline ends. The CDR3 loop is CASSPFASGGSTDTQYF. The CDR3 DNA is TGTGCCAGCTCACCATTCGCCTCAGGGGGGAGCACAGATACGCAGTATTTT. The full variable domain, rest sourced from reference TRBV18 and TRBJ2-3, is NAGVMQNPRHLVRRRGQEARLRCSPMKGHSHVYWYRQLPEEGLKFMVYLQKENIIDESGMPKERFSAEFPKEGPSILRIQQVVRGDSAAYFCASSPFASGGSTDTQYFGPGTRLTVL.

The sample holds a few counts of this clone. The genes are TRBV5-1 and TRBJ1-1; a possible D gene is TRBD1 (6 bases). Trimming took 4 bases from V and 5 from J, leaving 18 bases between them. The length of the CDR3 is 15 residues. Germline V gene data show CDR1 as SGHRS and CDR2 as YFSETQ. CDR3 amino acids: CASSAQGSGVTEAFF. The CDR3 nucleotides are TGCGCCAGCAGCGCGCAGGGGTCTGGCGTGACTGAAGCTTTCTTT.

This clone showed up just a few times. The chain is built from TRBV5-1 and TRBJ1-4, with a tentative D call TRBD1 (5 bases). Trimming cost V 5 bases and J 8 bases, with 19 bases left between them. The germline CDR1 and CDR2 sequences are SGHRS and YFSETQ. This CDR3 comprises 15 residues. This CDR3 is CASSGRTGPGEKLFF. The CDR3 DNA reads as TGCGCCAGCAGTGGTCGGACGGGGCCGGGGGAAAAACTGTTTTTT.

This sequence joins TRBV10-2 and TRBJ1-2; D gene ambiguous. In germline, CDR1 is WSHSY, CDR2 SAAADI. V was clipped by 2 bases and J by 4 bases, with 5 bases between them. This CDR3 spans 12 amino acids. The CDR3 DNA reads as TGCGCCAGCAGTGAGCGGTTCTATGGCTACACCTTC. This sequence encodes CASSERFYGYTF.

Only a few counts were recorded for this clone. The rearrangement links TRBV28 to TRBJ2-1; 14 bases line up with TRBD2. The CDR3 is made up of 16 amino acids. V gave up 2 bases and J gave up 8 bases; unmatched junction bases: 5. Germline loops: CDR1 MDHEN, CDR2 SYDVKM. The CDR3 here is CASSLGLAGGQDEQFF. DNA of the CDR3: TGTGCCAGCAGTTTAGGACTAGCGGGAGGTCAGGATGAGCAGTTCTTC.

This clone has a count of ten or more. V usage is TRBV10-2 and J usage is TRBJ1-1; D not resolved. The CDR3 contains 13 residues. Trimming pared 3 bases from V and 1 base from J, leaving 6 bases between. CDR1 is WSHSY and CDR2 is SAAADI in the germline V gene. CDR3 nucleotide sequence: TGCGCCAGCAGTGACCAGGAGAACACTGAAGCTTTCTTT. Its translation is CASSDQENTEAFF.

This chain links TRBV28 with TRBJ1-2, with D possibly matching TRBD1 (5 bases). This CDR3 is 13 amino acids long. Germline CDR1 reads MDHEN; CDR2 reads SYDVKM. Trimming shortened V by 3 bases and J by 7 bases, and 12 bases separated the two germline ends. In DNA form, the CDR3 reads TGTGCCAGCAGTTTCCCAGGGTCGAGTGGCTACACCTTC. Translated, it gives CASSFPGSSGYTF.

This clone was counted only a few times. The V and J genes are TRBV5-4 and TRBJ2-1; the D gene is possibly TRBD1 (5 bases). The V gene lost 4 bases and the J gene lost 2 bases, with 16 bases spanning the gap. Germline CDR1 is SGHNT and CDR2 is YYREEE (reference sequence). The CDR3 totals 16 residues. The CDR3 coding sequence is TGTGCCAGCAGCGCGGACATCGGACGGCCCTACAATGAGCAGTTCTTC. Its protein product is CASSADIGRPYNEQFF.

Concerning this clone: Other DNA sequences in this specimen translate into the identical CDR3. V and J are TRBV19 and TRBJ2-1; 10 bases align to TRBD2. Trimming cost V 3 bases and J 7 bases; bases outside gene matches: 3. The CDR3 runs 14 residues. Germline V lookup: CDR1 LNHDA, CDR2 SQIVND (reference sequence). The CDR3 is CASSISSGRNEQFF. The DNA of the CDR3 is TGTGCCAGTAGTATCAGTAGCGGGAGGAATGAGCAGTTCTTC.

In this sample, this clone turned up a few times. The rearrangement uses TRBV7-9 and TRBJ2-1; 9 bases are shared with TRBD1. V dropped 4 bases and J dropped 6; count of bases not matched to a gene: 7. CDR1 and CDR2 from the germline V gene are SEHNR and FQNEAQ (reference sequence). CDR3 size: 15 residues. CDR3 sequence: CASSSGQGVRNEQFF. The CDR3 region has the DNA TGTGCCAGCAGCTCGGGACAGGGTGTACGCAATGAGCAGTTCTTC.

This sequence joins TRBV2 and TRBJ1-2; D ambiguous. V lost 3 bases, J lost 0 bases, and 11 bases lay in between. The germline V gene encodes CDR1 SNHLY and CDR2 FYNNEI. This CDR3 is 15 amino acids long. For the CDR3, the DNA is TGTGCCAGCAGTGAGGAAGGTAGTACTAACTATGGCTACACCTTC. This gives the protein CASSEEGSTNYGYTF.

The chain joins TRBV6-5 to TRBJ1-1; no definite D call. This CDR3 has 12 residues. Germline V gene data show CDR1 as MNHEY and CDR2 as SVGAGI. V was cut by 6 bases and J by 0 bases, with 5 bases left in between. CDR3 sequence: CASSRLNTEAFF. The CDR3 DNA follows: TGTGCCAGCAGCCGATTGAACACTGAAGCTTTCTTT.

The chain's CDR3 is CASSVLGSSMTGELFF. For the CDR3, the DNA is TGTGCCAGCAGCGTTCTGGGCAGTTCAATGACCGGGGAGCTGTTTTTT. The J gene is TRBJ2-2, the V gene TRBV9, with D hard to call. This CDR3 spans 16 amino acids. V shed 2 bases and J shed 5 bases, with 16 bases lying between them. The germline V gene has CDR1 SGDLS and CDR2 YYNGEE.

This clone turned up a few times. V usage is TRBV2 and J usage is TRBJ2-6; TRBD1 might be the D (6 bases). Germline V gives CDR1 SNHLY, CDR2 FYNNEI. This CDR3 has 15 residues. Trimming shortened V by 7 bases and J by 0 bases, and 10 bases separated the two germline ends. In DNA, the CDR3 is TGTGCCAGCAACAGACAGGACTCTGGGGCCAACGTCCTGACTTTC. Residues: CASNRQDSGANVLTF.